The 16 T cell receptor beta chains below come from one sample, sequenced in a study of vaccination and CD4 T cells after COVID-19. Their recognized antigens are unknown. An Oncomine TCR Beta short-read assay was used to sequence the DNA from cultured CD4+ T cells. TCRdb redid the calling of the PCR reads with MiXCR, one entry per CDR3 protein. The table records about 21,000 distinct CDR3 sequences, around half of them present only once. Specified treatment: approximately 10-day PBMC culture with coronavirus spike peptide pools or control peptides (ViraFEST assay). The sequenced material came from CD4+ T cells from blood, cultured in vitro. The receptors shown here come from a human donor who had recovered from COVID-19.

The J gene is TRBJ2-5, the V gene TRBV5-4; 7 bases match TRBD1. The V and J ends lost 4 bases and 2 bases, in that order; junction bases with no gene match: 8. The CDR3 has 15 residues. Germline-derived CDR1 and CDR2 are SGHNT and YYREEE (reference sequence). CDR3 sequence reads: CASSPRTGQQETQYF. CDR3 sequence (DNA): TGTGCCAGCAGCCCAAGGACAGGCCAACAAGAGACCCAGTACTTC. The whole variable domain, remainder taken from reference TRBV5-4 and TRBJ2-5, is ETGVTQSPTHLIKTRGQQVTLRCSSQSGHNTVSWYQQALGQGPQFIFQYYREEENGRGNFPPRFSGLQFPNYSSELNVNALELDDSALYLCASSPRTGQQETQYFGPGTRLLVL.

This clonotype was seen only a few times. The rearrangement links TRBV27 to TRBJ1-2, with a tentative D call TRBD1 (6 bases). V lost 8 bases to trimming and J lost 3 bases, with 10 bases between them. Germline CDR1 is MNHEY and CDR2 is SMNVEV (reference sequence). The CDR3 is 12 amino acids. CDR3 protein: CASAPGDYGYTF. The DNA for the CDR3 is TGTGCCAGCGCCCCAGGGGACTATGGCTACACCTTC.

This chain links TRBV6-2 or TRBV6-3 with TRBJ1-2, with 9 bases lining up with TRBD1. The length of the CDR3 is 16 residues. The germline CDR1 and CDR2 sequences are MNHEY and SVGEGT. V was pared by 2 bases and J by 2 bases, with 6 bases of the junction left unmatched. The CDR3, as DNA: TGTGCCAGCAGTTACGGCGTCGACAGGGGGAACTATGGCTACACCTTC. Residues: CASSYGVDRGNYGYTF.

The chain uses TRBV7-3 and TRBJ2-6, with no clear D. This CDR3 has 16 residues. Germline V gene sequence: CDR1 SGHTA, CDR2 FQGTGA. Trimming took 2 bases from V and 2 from J, leaving 10 bases between them. CDR3 DNA sequence: TGTGCCAGCAGCTTAGGTTGGGTAGCTGGGGCCAACGTCCTGACTTTC. This gives the protein CASSLGWVAGANVLTF.

The chain recombines TRBV7-9 with TRBJ2-3, with a tentative D call TRBD2 (6 bases). V shed 5 bases and J shed 3 bases, with 15 bases lying between them. The germline CDR1 and CDR2 sequences are SEHNR and FQNEAQ (reference sequence). The CDR3 consists of 15 residues. CDR3 bases: TGTGCCAGCAGCCCAAAGCGGAGGGTTACAGATACGCAGTATTTT. Translating it yields CASSPKRRVTDTQYF.

V usage is TRBV11-3 and J usage is TRBJ2-7, with D possibly being TRBD1 or TRBD2 (5 bases each). Germline-derived CDR1 and CDR2 are SGHNT and YENEEA. The CDR3 has 15 residues. The V end was cut by 1 base, the J end by 3 bases, with 13 bases between. The CDR3 DNA reads TGTGCCAGCAGCTTAGTGGGGCAGGGAGACTACGAGCAGTACTTC. Its translation is CASSLVGQGDYEQYF.

The chain combines TRBV12-3 or TRBV12-4 with TRBJ2-7, with D possibly TRBD1 on 5 matching bases. This CDR3 has 15 residues. V lost 3 bases and J lost 1, with 13 bases in between. As DNA, the CDR3 is TGTGCCAGCAGTTTTTCGACAGTAGGATCCTACGAGCAGTACTTC. The encoded protein is CASSFSTVGSYEQYF.

In this sample, this clonotype turned up a few times. The chain joins TRBV6-2 or TRBV6-3 to TRBJ2-5; no definite D call. The V gene's germline CDR1 is MNHEY and CDR2 SVGEGT. V dropped 0 bases and J dropped 5 bases, with 7 bases sitting between them. CDR3 size: 13 residues. CDR3: CASSYSKRETQYF. The CDR3 bases are TGTGCCAGCAGTTACTCGAAACGGGAGACCCAGTACTTC.

This clonotype was seen a handful of times. The CDR3 coding sequence is TGTGCCAGCACCCCGGACAGAAATAATTCACCCCTCCACTTT. Translated: CASTPDRNNSPLHF. V usage is TRBV27 and J usage is TRBJ1-6, with D tentatively TRBD1 (6 bases). V lost 7 bases and J 5 bases, leaving 12 bases between the germline ends. Germline CDR1 and CDR2: MNHEY and SMNVEV (reference sequence). This CDR3 has 14 residues.

This clonotype was seen a few times. The chain combines TRBV20-1 with TRBJ1-5; perhaps TRBD1 as D (6 bases). The germline V gene has CDR1 DFQATT and CDR2 SNEGSKA (reference sequence). The CDR3 contains 16 residues. Trimming took off 1 base at V and 5 bases at J, with 18 bases between the two ends. As DNA, the CDR3 is TGCAGTGCTAGAGGGGAAACAGGTCCAGGGGATCAGCCCCAGCATTTT. Protein: CSARGETGPGDQPQHF.

V gene TRBV27 combines with J gene TRBJ2-7; 9 nucleotides line up with TRBD2. V was clipped by 3 bases and J by 1 base; unmatched bases: 13. The CDR3 is 18 residues long. In germline, CDR1 is MNHEY, CDR2 SMNVEV (reference sequence). CDR3: CASSFRMVAGVGSYEQYF. The DNA for the CDR3 is TGTGCCAGCAGTTTTAGGATGGTAGCGGGAGTAGGATCCTACGAGCAGTACTTC.

This clonotype was detected only a few times. This rearrangement joins TRBV15 to TRBJ1-1; the D is unclear. The CDR3 runs 15 residues. Germline V gene data show CDR1 as LNHNV and CDR2 as YYDKDF (reference sequence). The V and J ends lost 0 bases and 4 bases respectively, with 12 bases between them. CDR3 region: CATSRDQWGITEAFF. The CDR3 bases are TGTGCCACCAGCAGAGATCAATGGGGTATCACTGAAGCTTTCTTT.

V usage is TRBV7-2 and J usage is TRBJ2-2, with D uncertain. The germline CDR1 and CDR2 sequences are SGHTA and FQGNSA. Trimming took off 6 bases at V and 0 bases at J, with 17 bases between the two ends. This CDR3 region has 17 residues. The CDR3: CASRPPWKRSNTGELFF. In nucleotides, the CDR3 is TGTGCCAGCAGACCTCCGTGGAAGCGATCGAACACCGGGGAGCTGTTTTTT.

This chain connects TRBV10-3 to TRBJ1-2, with no clear D. Germline-derived CDR1 and CDR2 are ENHRY and SYGVKD. Deletions cut 5 bases from V and 7 bases from J, with 14 bases between. The CDR3 runs 13 residues. This CDR3 reads CAISNQRDGGYTF. The CDR3 DNA reads as TGTGCCATCAGTAATCAGAGGGATGGTGGCTACACCTTC.

This clonotype was observed a handful of times. The chain employs TRBV6-1 and TRBJ1-6; 8 bases agree with TRBD1. The length of the CDR3 is 13 residues. From germline, CDR1 is MNHNS and CDR2 SASEGT. V lost 10 bases, J lost 8 bases, and 7 bases stayed unmatched. CDR3 sequence reads: CATETGADSPLHF. The CDR3 region has the DNA TGTGCCACTGAGACAGGGGCTGATTCACCCCTCCACTTT.

This clonotype was seen a handful of times. This chain uses TRBV20-1 with TRBJ2-3; 13 positions match TRBD2. After removal of 6 bases from V and 6 bases from J, the junction contained 3 bases not matched to a gene. Germline CDR1 DFQATT, CDR2 SNEGSKA (reference sequence). This CDR3 has 13 residues. The CDR3 is CSAPTSGRDTQYF. The CDR3, as DNA: TGCAGTGCCCCGACTAGCGGGAGGGATACGCAGTATTTT.